The 11 T cell receptor beta chains below come from one sample, sequenced in a study of blood T cell repertoires in COVID-19. Clones were read by immunoSEQ multiplex PCR, and TCRdb kept only the in-frame ones, dropping some. Among around 60,000 clones listed, roughly four fifths were seen once. Sequenced: peripheral blood. The receptors were sampled from a man aged 50 to 59 with COVID-19, enrolled during active disease.

The rearrangement links TRBV18 to TRBJ2-3, with D possibly being TRBD1 (6 bases). Trimming took 3 bases from V and 3 from J, leaving 10 bases between them. This CDR3 spans 14 amino acids. Germline V lookup: CDR1 KGHSH, CDR2 LQKENI. The CDR3 DNA sequence: TGTGCCAGCTCACCGTCACAGGGAACAGATACGCAGTATTTT. Its translation: CASSPSQGTDTQYF.

V and J are TRBV5-8 and TRBJ2-6; perhaps TRBD2 as D (6 bases). This CDR3 has 19 residues. Deletions cut 4 bases from V and 0 bases from J, with 20 bases between. Germline-derived CDR1 and CDR2 are SGHTS and YDEGEE. The CDR3 is CASSPWRAKLTSGANVLTF. DNA of the CDR3: TGTGCCAGCAGCCCCTGGAGGGCAAAGTTAACCTCTGGGGCCAACGTCCTGACTTTC.

The rearrangement uses TRBV19 and TRBJ1-5, with 10 bases that match TRBD1. CDR3 length equals 17 residues. CDR1 is LNHDA and CDR2 is SQIVND in the germline V gene (reference sequence). Trimming took 3 bases from V and 0 from J; bases not matched to a gene: 5. DNA for the CDR3: TGTGCCAGTAGTATTACCGGGACAGGGGTTAGCAATCAGCCCCAGCATTTT. Amino acids: CASSITGTGVSNQPQHF.

The gene calls are TRBV30 and TRBJ1-1; the D is unclear. Germline V gene sequence: CDR1 GTSNPN, CDR2 SVGIG (reference sequence). Trimming stripped 4 bases from V and 0 bases from J, with 9 bases between. This CDR3 contains 13 residues. The CDR3 DNA reads as TGTGCCTGGAATCCTCAGGTGAACACTGAAGCTTTCTTT. It specifies CAWNPQVNTEAFF.

Comments on this clone: Relative to the germline gene, one junction end is altered; a read error may explain this. This rearrangement joins TRBV2 to TRBJ1-1; no firm D call. The CDR3 is 16 residues long. The germline V gene has CDR1 SNHLY and CDR2 FYNNEI. This CDR3 reads CASRPAWGEMNTESFF. The CDR3 DNA follows: TGTGCCAGCAGGCCTGCCTGGGGAGAAATGAACACTGAATCTTTCTTT.

This chain joins TRBV6-5 and TRBJ1-6; 7 nucleotides agree with TRBD1. Germline CDR1 is MNHEY and CDR2 is SVGAGI. J lost 7 bases, V lost 10 bases, and 13 bases had no gene match. The CDR3 covers 15 residues. The CDR3 region has the DNA TGTGCCACCGCGGGCGAGGGGGCGAGGAATTCACCCCTCCACTTT. Its translation is CATAGEGARNSPLHF.

The chain combines TRBV6-1 with TRBJ1-6, with D possibly being TRBD1 (6 bases). The CDR3 has 14 amino acids. Germline CDR1 MNHNS, CDR2 SASEGT. The V gene lost 2 bases and the J gene lost 9 bases, with 11 bases spanning the gap. The chain's CDR3 is CASSETGHASPLHF. Written as DNA, the CDR3 is TGTGCCAGCAGTGAAACAGGGCATGCTTCACCCCTCCACTTT.

The rearrangement joins TRBV3-1 (or the pseudogene TRBV3-2) to TRBJ2-7; 12 bases are shared with TRBD2. Germline loops: CDR1 LGHDT, CDR2 YNNKEL (reference sequence). With V trimmed by 4 bases and J by 2 bases, 12 bases remained unmatched. The CDR3 length is 18 residues. The CDR3 reads CASSLQTLRLAGAYEQYF. CDR3 nucleotide sequence: TGTGCCAGCAGCCTCCAAACCCTCCGACTAGCGGGGGCCTACGAGCAGTACTTC.

This chain links TRBV5-3 with TRBJ2-7; 10 bases fit TRBD2. TRBV5-3 is recorded as an ORF, its role being uncertain. V lost 7 bases and J lost 6; bases outside the gene matches: 13. CDR3 length equals 15 residues. CDR3 nucleotides: TGTGCCAGAGGGGTTCGGCTAGCGGGAGTTATCGAGCAGTACTTC. Its protein is CARGVRLAGVIEQYF.

The chain carries TRBV30 and TRBJ2-3, with D possibly matching TRBD1 (6 bases). V was trimmed by 3 bases and J by 1 base, leaving 14 bases between them. The CDR3 is 15 residues long. Germline loops: CDR1 GTSNPN, CDR2 SVGIG (reference sequence). The CDR3 DNA follows: TGTGCCTGGAGCTCAACAGGGCTACGCACAGATACGCAGTATTTT. Translating it yields CAWSSTGLRTDTQYF.

A few counts support this clone. This sequence joins TRBV28 and TRBJ2-2; 11 bases are a match to TRBD2. Germline loops: CDR1 MDHEN, CDR2 SYDVKM. The CDR3 is 17 residues long. V lost 8 bases and J lost 7; bases outside the gene matches: 15. The CDR3 loop reads CASAIRKLAGVGGELFF. The CDR3 DNA follows: TGTGCCAGCGCGATTCGGAAACTAGCGGGAGTTGGCGGGGAGCTGTTTTTT.